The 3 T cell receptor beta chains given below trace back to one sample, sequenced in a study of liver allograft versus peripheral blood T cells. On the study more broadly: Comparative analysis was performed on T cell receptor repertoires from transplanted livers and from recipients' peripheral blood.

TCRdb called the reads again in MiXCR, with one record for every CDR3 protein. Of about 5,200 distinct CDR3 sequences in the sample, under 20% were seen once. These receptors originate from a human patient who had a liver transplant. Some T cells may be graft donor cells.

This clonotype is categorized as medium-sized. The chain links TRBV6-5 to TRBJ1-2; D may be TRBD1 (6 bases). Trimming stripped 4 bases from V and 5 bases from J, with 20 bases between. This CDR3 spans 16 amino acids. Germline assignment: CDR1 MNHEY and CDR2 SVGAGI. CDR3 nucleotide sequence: TGTGCCAGCAGTTCCCCCCTCCGGGGACACCAATATGGCTACACCTTC. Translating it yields CASSSPLRGHQYGYTF.

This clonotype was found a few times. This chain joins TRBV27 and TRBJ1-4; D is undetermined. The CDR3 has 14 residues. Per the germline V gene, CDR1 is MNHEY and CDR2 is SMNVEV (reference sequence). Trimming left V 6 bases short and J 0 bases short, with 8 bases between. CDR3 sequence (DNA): TGTGCCAGCAGCCCGAGAGCAACTAATGAAAAACTGTTTTTT. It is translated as CASSPRATNEKLFF.

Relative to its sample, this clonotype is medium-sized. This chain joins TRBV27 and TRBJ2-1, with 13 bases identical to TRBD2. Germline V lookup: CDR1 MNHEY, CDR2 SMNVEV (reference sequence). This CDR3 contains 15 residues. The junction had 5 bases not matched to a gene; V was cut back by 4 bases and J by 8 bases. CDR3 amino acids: CASSSGTSGTYEQFF. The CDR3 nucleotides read TGTGCCAGCAGTTCCGGGACTAGCGGGACTTATGAGCAGTTCTTC.